This T cell receptor (beta chain) comes out of a study of radiation and T cells in renal cell carcinoma (dated by TCRdb to about 2020). Looking at the study overall: A total of some 51 samples underwent TCR beta sequencing, made up of approximately 26 tumors and around 27 peripheral blood samples. A total of 3.5 million to 4.5 million unique CDR3 nucleotide sequences, encoding 2,500,000 or so unique CDR3 amino acid sequences, were found across all 55 or so samples.

Relative to germline, V is 7 bases shorter and J is 6 bases shorter, with 19 bases between their ends. The germline V gene specifies SQVTM as CDR1 and ANQGSEA as CDR2. The CDR3 spans 14 residues, from the cysteine through the phenylalanine. Only CDR3 DNA remains: 42 bases, in frame from the first base. Details on this clone: Its antigen remains unidentified. Base qualities are not provided; no much larger clone lies one nucleotide away.

The time point label on this specimen signifies: tumor resected at nephrectomy. Per the publication, the treatment or condition label means: treatment-naive control, cytoreductive nephrectomy. The control tumors were taken from treatment-naive renal cell carcinoma patients who had cytoreductive nephrectomy with no earlier radiation. Every patient had renal cell carcinoma of clear cell pathology. The control tumors sequenced for TCR were resected between about 2010 and 2014 from 11 males and several females whose median age was 57 years (range about 35 to 85). Tumors were dissociated mechanically, digested with collagenase/hyaluronidase at 37 degrees C, processed in gentleMACS C tubes, and stored in liquid nitrogen. The QIAamp DNA Blood Mini Kit (Qiagen) was used to prepare genomic DNA for TCR sequencing. The analyses included only samples that passed all quality control checks. Here is what the overall study found, with its caveats: Intratumoral heterogeneity went uncaptured because the only tumor material available was small regions of about 1 g. TCR clonality was higher in irradiated tumors than in controls, as the top 100 clonotypes made up an average of around 54% of the repertoire in irradiated tumors compared with around 43% in nephrectomy-only tumors. The single-armed trial design could not address effects of radiation dose or scheduling on the TCR repertoire. Compared with control tumors, irradiated tumors had a greater number of dominant CDR3 motifs, and those motifs took up a bigger portion of the repertoire.

The immunoSEQ kit was used, according to the manufacturer's recommendations, to generate TCR beta libraries from genomic DNA. To prepare libraries, a first multiplex PCR with proprietary primers was run, followed by a second PCR that added unique barcodes, and a bead cleanup was done after each round. A positive control reaction and a negative control reaction, both provided in the kit, were run with every batch of samples. The final libraries were assessed on an Agilent 4200 TapeStation D1000 ScreenTape, pooled by volume, and quantified by qPCR. An Illumina NextSeq500 fitted with a MidOutput 150-cycle cartridge performed the sequencing, running 156 Read1 cycles and 15 Index1 cycles with the kit's custom primers. The pooled library was loaded at 1.0 pM, and around 22% PhiX control was spiked in. For the original study's pipeline: The vendor-processed data were analyzed in R, and a clonotype was defined as all T cells that share the same CDR3 nucleotide sequence. In the clone abundance analyses, frequencies in each sample were normalized to that sample's 10,000 most abundant clones. Public T cell clones, averaging fewer than five per sample, were removed before analysis. Dominant motif analysis used ImmunoMap with the PAM10 matrix, gap penalty 30 and homology threshold 0.3; motifs with cumulative frequency at least 0.01 counted as dominant. In its TCRdb copy, this immuneACCESS table keeps in-frame sequences only and misses some clones. Where compared with another copy, unresolved V genes explain less than half of these, and the others have no known cause. From that table come the V and J calls and clone size; the DNA was used to work out D and trimming. Counted in this sample were about 5,600 clones; around 65% of them appeared once. Jointly, the top ten make up 25% to 30% of the sample.

The sequence links TRBV29-1 to TRBJ2-1; the D call is possibly TRBD1 or TRBD2, each sharing 5 bases. Sequencing was performed on tumor tissue, taken from a patient whose treatment was nephrectomy without radiotherapy. The receptor's source is a human donor with renal cell carcinoma. The CDR3 has the sequence CSGLSGTLFNEQFF. The bases are TGCAGCGGTCTCTCCGGGACCCTTTTCAATGAGCAGTTCTTC.